What follows is one T cell receptor (beta chain) and its context. Its antigen is still unknown. The data derive from a study of cytomegalovirus exposure and HLA in healthy donors. CDR1 and CDR2 (germline): GTSNPN, SVGIG (reference sequence). The CDR3 sequence is 12 residues long. V shed 5 bases and J shed 3 bases, with 11 bases lying between them. TCRdb's copy holds only in-frame clones and misses some; the assay was immunoSEQ multiplex PCR. The table has hundreds of thousands of clones, just under 90% seen once; the top ten hold 2.5% to 3%. General observations from the study: It was found in a later analysis that first-cohort TCR clusters tended to co-occur in the 100 to 150 validation repertoires.

The sample consisted of PBMCs. The receptor was isolated from a man aged 18 to 30 in good health and CMV-seronegative. The chain has TRBV30 and TRBJ2-7; possible D gene TRBD1, 6 bases. This CDR3 reads CAWAGVFYEQYF. CDR3 bases: TGTGCCTGGGCAGGGGTTTTCTACGAGCAGTACTTC.